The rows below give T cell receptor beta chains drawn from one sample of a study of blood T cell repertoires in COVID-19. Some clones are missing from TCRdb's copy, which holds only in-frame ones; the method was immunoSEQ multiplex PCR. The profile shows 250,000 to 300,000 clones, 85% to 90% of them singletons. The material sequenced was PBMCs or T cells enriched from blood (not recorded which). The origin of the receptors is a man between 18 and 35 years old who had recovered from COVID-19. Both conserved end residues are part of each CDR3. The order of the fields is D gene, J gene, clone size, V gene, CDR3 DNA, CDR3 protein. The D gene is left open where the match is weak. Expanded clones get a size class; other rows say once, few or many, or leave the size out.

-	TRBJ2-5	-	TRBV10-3	TGTGCCACCCGAGAGGGTACCCGGGGGACCCAGTACTTC	CATREGTRGTQYF
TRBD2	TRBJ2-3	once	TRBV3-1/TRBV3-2	TGTGCCAGCAGTTCCGGGACTAGCGGGAGACTTATCACAGATACGCAGTATTTT	CASSSGTSGRLITDTQYF
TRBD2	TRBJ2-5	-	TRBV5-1	TGCGCCAGCAGCTTGAATTGGCGGGGGGGAGAAGAGACCCAGTACTTC	CASSLNWRGGEETQYF
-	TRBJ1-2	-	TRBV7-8	TGTGCCAGCAGCTCATCGACAGGAAGCTACACCTTC	CASSSSTGSYTF
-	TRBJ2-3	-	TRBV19	TGTGCCAGTAGTGACAGAGGCACAGATACGCAGTATTTT	CASSDRGTDTQYF
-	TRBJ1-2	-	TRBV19	TGTGCCAGTAGGGCGCCTCAGGGGAATGGCTACACCTTC	CASRAPQGNGYTF
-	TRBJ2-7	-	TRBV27	TGTGCCAGCACGAGGGCAGACGGCAGTCACTACGAGCAGTACTTC	CASTRADGSHYEQYF
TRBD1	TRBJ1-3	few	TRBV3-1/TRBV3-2	TGTGCCAGCAGCCCAGGGACAGGGTATGGAAACACCATATATTTT	CASSPGTGYGNTIYF
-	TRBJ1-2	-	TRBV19	TGTGCCAGTAGCTTCGGACAGTCAGTCAACTATGGCTACACCTTC	CASSFGQSVNYGYTF
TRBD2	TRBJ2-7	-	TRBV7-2	TGTGCCAGCAGCCCCGGACTAGCGGACTACTCCTACGAGCAGTACTTC	CASSPGLADYSYEQYF
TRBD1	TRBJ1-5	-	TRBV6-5	TGTGCCAGCTCCGGGACAGGGGATAATCAGCCCCAGCATTTT	CASSGTGDNQPQHF
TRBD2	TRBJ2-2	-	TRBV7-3	TGTGCCAGCAGCCCCGGACTAGCGGGAGTTTTTTGGGCCGGGGAGCTGTTTTTT	CASSPGLAGVFWAGELFF
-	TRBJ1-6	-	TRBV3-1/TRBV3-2	TGTGCCAGCAGCCAGGGTTGGACAGCCGGAAACCCCCTCCACTTT	CASSQGWTAGNPLHF
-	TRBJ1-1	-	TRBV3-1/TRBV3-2	TGTGCCAGCATCCCATCGGGGGGGGCTGAAGCTTTCTTT	CASIPSGGAEAFF
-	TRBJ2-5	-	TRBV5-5	TGTGCCAGCAGCTTGCAATCTGACTGGAACCAAGAGACCCAGTACTTC	CASSLQSDWNQETQYF
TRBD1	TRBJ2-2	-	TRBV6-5	TGTGCCAGCAGTTCGACAGGGGACACCGGGGAGCTGTTTTTT	CASSSTGDTGELFF
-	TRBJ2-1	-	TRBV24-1	TGTGCCACCAGTGGTTCGGGGAGGACGGCCTACAATGAGCAGTTCTTC	CATSGSGRTAYNEQFF
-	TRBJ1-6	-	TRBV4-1	TGCGCCAGCAGCCACCCCGCACAGGGCTTGAATTCACCCCTCCACTTT	CASSHPAQGLNSPLHF
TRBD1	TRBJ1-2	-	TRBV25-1	TGTGCCAGCAGGGGACCGGACAGGGGAGGGGGCTATGGCTACACCTTC	CASRGPDRGGGYGYTF
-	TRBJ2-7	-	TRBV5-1	TGCGCCAGCAGCTTGGGAGTCTTAGCCCAAGACTACGAGCAGTACTTC	CASSLGVLAQDYEQYF